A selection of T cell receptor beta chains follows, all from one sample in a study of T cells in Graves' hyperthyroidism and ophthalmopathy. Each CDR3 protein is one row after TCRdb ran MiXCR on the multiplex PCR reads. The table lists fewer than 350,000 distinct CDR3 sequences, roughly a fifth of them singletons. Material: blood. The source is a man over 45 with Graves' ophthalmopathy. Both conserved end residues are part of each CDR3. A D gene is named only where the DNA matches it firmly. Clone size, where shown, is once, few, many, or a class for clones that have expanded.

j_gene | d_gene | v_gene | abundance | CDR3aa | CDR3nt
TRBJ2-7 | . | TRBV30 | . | CAWSTQTRLFSYEQYF | TGTGCCTGGAGTACACAAACCCGACTATTCTCCTACGAGCAGTACTTC
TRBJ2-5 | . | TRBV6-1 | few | CASRFLARGRPQETQYF | TGTGCCAGCAGATTCCTAGCTAGAGGGCGCCCCCAGGAGACCCAGTACTTC
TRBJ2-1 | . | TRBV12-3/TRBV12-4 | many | CASSLGVGNEQFF | TGTGCCAGCAGTTTAGGAGTAGGAAATGAGCAGTTCTTC
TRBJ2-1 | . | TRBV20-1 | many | CSAREASNEQFF | TGCAGTGCTAGAGAGGCTAGCAATGAGCAGTTCTTC
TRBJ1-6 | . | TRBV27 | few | CASSPGASNNSPLHF | TGTGCCAGCAGCCCGGGGGCATCGAATAATTCACCCCTCCACTTT
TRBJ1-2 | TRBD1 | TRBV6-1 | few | CASGRQGMGYGYTF | TGTGCCAGCGGCAGACAGGGGATGGGGTATGGCTACACCTTC
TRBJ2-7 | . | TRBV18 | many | CASSPVTGGYEQYF | TGTGCCAGCTCACCTGTAACCGGGGGATACGAGCAGTACTTC
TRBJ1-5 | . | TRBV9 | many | CASSGSGRSDQPQHF | TGTGCCAGCAGCGGCTCAGGACGGAGCGATCAGCCCCAGCATTTT
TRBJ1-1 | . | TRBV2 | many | CASSEEGRGDTEAFF | TGTGCCAGCAGTGAAGAAGGGAGAGGGGACACTGAAGCTTTCTTT
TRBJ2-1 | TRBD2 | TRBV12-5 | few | CASGKLAGNPGGEQFF | TGTGCTAGTGGCAAACTAGCGGGGAACCCCGGGGGTGAGCAGTTCTTC
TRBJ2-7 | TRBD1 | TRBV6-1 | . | CASSEIGTGLYEQYF | TGTGCCAGCAGTGAGATCGGGACAGGGCTTTACGAGCAGTACTTC
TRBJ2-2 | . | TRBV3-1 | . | CASSQSQGRTGELFF | TGTGCCAGCAGCCAATCCCAGGGGCGGACCGGGGAGCTGTTTTTT
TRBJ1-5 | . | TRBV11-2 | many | CASSYTEGSGQPQHF | TGTGCCAGCAGCTATACCGAGGGGAGCGGCCAGCCCCAGCATTTT
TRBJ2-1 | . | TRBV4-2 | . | CASSQQGYANEQFF | TGTGCCAGCAGCCAACAGGGGTACGCGAATGAGCAGTTCTTC
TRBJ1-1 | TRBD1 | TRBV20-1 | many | CSAFRTGLNTEAFF | TGCAGTGCTTTCCGGACAGGGTTAAACACTGAAGCTTTCTTT
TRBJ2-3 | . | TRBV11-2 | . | CAISPARSTDTQYF | TGTGCCATCAGCCCCGCCAGGAGCACAGATACGCAGTATTTT
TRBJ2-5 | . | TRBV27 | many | CASSYRETQYF | TGTGCCAGCAGTTACCGGGAGACCCAGTACTTC
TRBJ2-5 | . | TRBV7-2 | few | CASSLETAGSETQYF | TGTGCCAGCAGCTTGGAGACAGCGGGTAGTGAGACCCAGTACTTC
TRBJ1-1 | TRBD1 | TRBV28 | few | CASSFEQGRTFF | TGTGCCAGCAGTTTCGAACAGGGGCGGACTTTCTTT
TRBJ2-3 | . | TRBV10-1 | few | CASSLSWEGAFFGTDTQYF | TGCGCCAGCAGCCTCTCCTGGGAAGGGGCCTTCTTCGGGACAGATACGCAGTATTTT
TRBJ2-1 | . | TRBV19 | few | CASSNRAGSYNEQFF | TGTGCCAGTAGCAACAGGGCTGGCTCCTACAATGAGCAGTTCTTC
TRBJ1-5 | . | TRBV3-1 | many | CASSQSLQVVSNQPQHF | TGTGCCAGCAGCCAGAGCCTACAGGTGGTGAGCAATCAGCCCCAGCATTTT
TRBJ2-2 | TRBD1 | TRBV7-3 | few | CASSFGTGDTGELFF | TGTGCCAGCAGCTTCGGGACAGGTGATACCGGGGAGCTGTTTTTT
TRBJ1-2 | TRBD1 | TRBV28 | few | CASSLGTGDYGYTF | TGTGCCAGCAGTTTAGGGACAGGGGACTATGGCTACACCTTC
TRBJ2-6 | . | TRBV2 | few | CASRDSSSGANVLTF | TGTGCCAGCCGAGACAGCTCCTCTGGGGCCAACGTCCTGACTTTC
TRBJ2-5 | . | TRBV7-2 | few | CASSYSGGEETQYF | TGTGCCAGCAGCTACTCTGGCGGAGAAGAGACCCAGTACTTC
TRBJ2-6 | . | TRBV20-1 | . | CSARDAGTGANVLTF | TGCAGTGCTAGAGATGCGGGAACTGGGGCCAACGTCCTGACTTTC
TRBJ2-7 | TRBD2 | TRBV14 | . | CASSQVGGLGVYEQYF | TGTGCCAGCAGCCAAGTGGGGGGACTAGGAGTCTACGAGCAGTACTTC
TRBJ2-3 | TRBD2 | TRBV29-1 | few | CSVALGAGLSSTDTQYF | TGCAGCGTTGCATTGGGAGCGGGATTATCGAGCACAGATACGCAGTATTTT
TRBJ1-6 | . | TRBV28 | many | CASSPPGSRSSPLHF | TGTGCCAGCAGCCCCCCGGGGAGCAGGAGTTCACCCCTCCACTTT
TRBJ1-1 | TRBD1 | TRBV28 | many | CASSSLGQGRRSEAFF | TGTGCCAGCAGTTCCTTAGGACAGGGCCGTCGGAGTGAAGCTTTCTTT
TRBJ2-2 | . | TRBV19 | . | CASNESPGARTGELFF | TGTGCCAGTAATGAATCCCCGGGGGCACGCACCGGGGAGCTGTTTTTT
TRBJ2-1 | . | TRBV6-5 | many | CASSYRLVATEGYNEQFF | TGTGCCAGCAGTTATCGCCTGGTTGCCACCGAGGGGTACAATGAGCAGTTCTTC
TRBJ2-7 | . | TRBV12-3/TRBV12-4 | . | CASSFGGNSYEQYF | TGTGCCAGCAGTTTCGGCGGAAACTCCTACGAGCAGTACTTC
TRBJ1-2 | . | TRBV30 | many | CAWSAAAPSGYTF | TGTGCCTGGAGTGCGGCGGCCCCTAGCGGCTACACCTTC
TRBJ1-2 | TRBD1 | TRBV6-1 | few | CASSSTRRQGASGGYTF | TGTGCCAGCAGTTCCACCCGACGACAGGGGGCATCGGGGGGCTACACCTTC
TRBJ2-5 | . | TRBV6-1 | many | CASSDNTPRETQYF | TGTGCCAGCAGTGACAACACCCCGAGGGAGACCCAGTACTTC
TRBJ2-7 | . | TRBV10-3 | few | CASSIVSGLHYEQYF | TGTGCCAGCAGTATCGTATCGGGACTCCACTACGAGCAGTACTTC
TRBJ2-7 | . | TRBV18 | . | CANSPSSSYEQYF | TGTGCCAACTCACCCTCTAGCAGCTACGAGCAGTACTTC
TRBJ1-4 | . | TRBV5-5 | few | CASSLVPGVSNEKLFF | TGTGCCAGCAGCTTGGTTCCCGGGGTGTCTAATGAAAAACTGTTTTTT